Below are 10 T cell receptor beta chains sequenced from a single sample in a study of T cell responses to AZD1222 COVID-19 vaccine. Libraries were prepared by immunoSEQ multiplex PCR; TCRdb keeps only in-frame clonotypes and omits some of them. This table has about 130,000 clones, 75% to 95% appearing once. The source was peripheral blood, collected 28 days after the second AZD1222 dose. Receptor source: an adult who received the AZD1222 COVID-19 vaccine.

V gene TRBV19 combines with J gene TRBJ2-5, with D possibly being TRBD1 or TRBD2 (6 bases each). This CDR3 region has 15 residues. V was shortened by 4 bases and J by 5 bases, with 17 bases between the two germline ends. Germline loops: CDR1 LNHDA, CDR2 SQIVND (reference sequence). DNA for the CDR3: TGTGCCAGTAGTAGCGGGACCCAAGGGGGGGAGACCCAGTACTTC. It codes for CASSSGTQGGETQYF.

The chain uses TRBV2 and TRBJ2-5; 10 nucleotides match TRBD1. V lost 6 bases and J lost 5; bases outside the gene matches: 6. Per the germline V gene, CDR1 is SNHLY and CDR2 is FYNNEI. The CDR3 is made up of 14 amino acids. The CDR3 sequence is CASRWTGGGETQYF. The CDR3 nucleotides read TGTGCCAGCAGGTGGACAGGGGGAGGTGAGACCCAGTACTTC.

The rearrangement joins TRBV7-3 to TRBJ1-2, with D possibly TRBD1 on 6 matching bases. Germline V lookup: CDR1 SGHTA, CDR2 FQGTGA. This CDR3 contains 14 residues. Trimming removed 5 bases at V and 8 bases at J, with 18 bases between. The CDR3 loop reads CASSALAGEEGYTF. The CDR3 nucleotides read TGTGCCAGCAGCGCCCTAGCAGGGGAAGAAGGCTACACCTTC.

The chain combines TRBV6-5 with TRBJ1-3; D is undetermined. CDR1 and CDR2 from the germline V gene are MNHEY and SVGAGI. The V end lost 7 bases, the J end lost 8 bases, and 18 bases lay between the germline ends. The CDR3 length is 14 residues. The CDR3 nucleotides are TGTGCCAGCACCGGGGAGGGAGAAAGTGACACCATATATTTT. Its protein is CASTGEGESDTIYF.

This chain links TRBV5-1 with TRBJ2-3, with 7 bases that match TRBD2. The CDR3 length is 18 residues. The germline gives CDR1 SGHRS, CDR2 YFSETQ. V lost 0 bases to trimming and J lost 1 base; unmatched junction nucleotides: 11. The CDR3 reads CASSLDRTRNWGTDTQYF. CDR3 bases: TGCGCCAGCAGCTTGGATAGGACTAGAAATTGGGGCACAGATACGCAGTATTTT.

This sequence joins TRBV7-9 and TRBJ2-5; the D gene is possibly TRBD2 (6 bases). This CDR3 has 13 amino acids. Looked up from germline, CDR1 is SEHNR and CDR2 is FQNEAQ (reference sequence). V was trimmed by 5 bases and J by 1 base, leaving 8 bases between them. The CDR3 DNA follows: TGTGCCAGCAGCGAGACTAGCCAAGAGACCCAGTACTTC. This sequence encodes CASSETSQETQYF.

J is TRBJ1-6 and V is TRBV9; perhaps TRBD1 as D (5 bases). The CDR3 sequence is 16 residues long. Germline V gene sequence: CDR1 SGDLS, CDR2 YYNGEE. Trimming removed 0 bases at V and 7 bases at J, with 14 bases between. DNA of the CDR3: TGTGCCAGCAGCGTAGAAGGAGGGGTTAAGAATTCACCCCTCCACTTT. This codes for CASSVEGGVKNSPLHF.

The chain links TRBV30 to TRBJ2-7, with D perhaps matching TRBD1 or TRBD2 (5 bases each). Germline lookup yields CDR1 GTSNPN and CDR2 SVGIG (reference sequence). Trimming cost V 0 bases and J 3 bases, with 9 bases left between them. This CDR3 is 13 amino acids long. The DNA of the CDR3 is TGTGCCTGGAGTGTTTTGAGGGGCTACGAGCAGTACTTC. Protein sequence: CAWSVLRGYEQYF.

In this sample, this clone turned up once. The chain couples TRBV14 to TRBJ2-1; D gene ambiguous. Trimming cost V 4 bases and J 9 bases, with 13 bases left between them. Germline lookup yields CDR1 SGHDN and CDR2 FVKESK. The CDR3 is made up of 13 amino acids. The CDR3 is CASSPRTLGEQFF. CDR3 DNA sequence: TGTGCCAGCAGCCCTCGGACGTTGGGTGAGCAGTTCTTC.

CDR3 amino acids: CASSFNMDGEQFF. The CDR3 DNA follows: TGTGCCAGCAGCTTTAATATGGACGGTGAGCAGTTCTTC. The genes are TRBV5-6 and TRBJ2-1, with unresolved D. This CDR3 spans 13 amino acids. Germline loops: CDR1 SGHDT, CDR2 YYEEEE. V was clipped by 2 bases and J by 9 bases, with 12 bases between them.